This is a list of T cell receptor beta chains from one sample in a study of blood T cell repertoires in COVID-19. Profiled with immunoSEQ multiplex PCR; TCRdb holds only in-frame clones, not every one. The sample records 200,000 to 250,000 clones, around nine tenths being singletons. Sequencing was performed on peripheral blood. The receptors shown here come from a woman in her 70s with active or convalescent COVID-19. Each CDR3 is given with its conserved first and last residue. The order of the fields is V gene, clone size, D gene, J gene, CDR3 protein, CDR3 DNA. The D gene is left open where the match is weak. Size values are once, few and many counts, or a class for expanded clones, and some rows have none.

>TRBV25-1|many|TRBD1|TRBJ1-4
CASSVQGPNEKLFF
TGTGCCAGCAGTGTACAGGGGCCCAATGAAAAACTGTTTTTT
>TRBV11-3|.|.|TRBJ2-1
CASSPEGNEQFF
TGTGCCAGCAGCCCAGAGGGTAATGAGCAGTTCTTC
>TRBV18|.|.|TRBJ1-6
CASSPGVVTPLHF
TGTGCCAGCTCACCCGGTGTGGTAACACCCCTCCACTTT
>TRBV5-1|.|TRBD1|TRBJ1-4
CASSTGQGNEKLFF
TGCGCCAGCAGTACGGGACAGGGGAATGAAAAACTGTTTTTT
>TRBV19|.|.|TRBJ1-2
CASGSGLDYGYTF
TGTGCCAGTGGGTCAGGGCTGGACTATGGCTACACCTTC
>TRBV5-3|once|TRBD1|TRBJ1-1
CARSTRDRRAEAFF
TGTGCCAGAAGCACCCGGGACAGGAGGGCTGAAGCTTTCTTT
>TRBV7-2|.|TRBD2|TRBJ2-5
CATLSIGGAVRETQYF
TGTGCCACCCTATCGATCGGGGGGGCCGTCAGAGAGACCCAGTACTTC
>TRBV11-3|.|TRBD1|TRBJ2-1
CASSSGPGQAPGEQFF
TGTGCCAGCAGCTCCGGTCCGGGACAGGCCCCGGGGGAGCAGTTCTTC
>TRBV6-2/TRBV6-3|.|.|TRBJ2-3
CASSWGLNTDTQYF
TGTGCCAGCAGTTGGGGACTCAACACAGATACGCAGTATTTT
>TRBV2|.|.|TRBJ2-5
CASRVLGETQYF
TGTGCCAGCAGGGTCCTCGGGGAGACCCAGTACTTC
>TRBV7-9|.|TRBD1|TRBJ1-1
CASSAGTAYTEAFF
TGTGCCAGCAGCGCCGGGACAGCTTACACTGAAGCTTTCTTT
>TRBV29-1|.|.|TRBJ1-1
CSVGDRVNTEAFF
TGCAGCGTTGGAGACCGGGTGAACACTGAAGCTTTCTTT
>TRBV19|.|TRBD2|TRBJ2-1
CASSPRTSWDNEQFF
TGTGCCAGTAGTCCCCGGACTAGCTGGGACAATGAGCAGTTCTTC
>TRBV11-3|.|.|TRBJ1-1
CASSLRTVREAFF
TGTGCCAGCAGCTTAAGGACAGTACGGGAAGCTTTCTTT
>TRBV3-1/TRBV3-2|.|TRBD2|TRBJ2-2
CASSPTPGTSRGTGELFF
TGTGCCAGCAGCCCAACGCCCGGGACTAGCCGGGGCACCGGGGAGCTGTTTTTT
>TRBV19|once|.|TRBJ2-6
CASSINLSGANVLTF
TGTGCCAGTAGTATTAATCTTTCTGGGGCCAACGTCCTGACTTTC
>TRBV19|.|.|TRBJ1-2
CASSPYQGTYGYTF
TGTGCCAGTAGTCCTTATCAGGGTACCTATGGCTACACCTTC
>TRBV9|.|.|TRBJ1-1
CASSVARGTEAFF
TGTGCCAGCAGCGTAGCTCGCGGGACTGAAGCTTTCTTT
>TRBV6-4|.|TRBD1|TRBJ2-2
CASSGQGGNTGELFF
TGTGCCAGCAGTGGACAGGGCGGGAACACCGGGGAGCTGTTTTTT
>TRBV12-3/TRBV12-4|few|.|TRBJ1-2
CASSLTENYGYTF
TGTGCCAGCAGTCTGACAGAAAACTATGGCTACACCTTC
>TRBV11-1|.|.|TRBJ1-2
CASSDGGWGYTF
TGTGCCAGCAGCGACGGAGGATGGGGCTACACCTTC
>TRBV18|few|.|TRBJ1-1
CASSPSKRTEAFF
TGTGCCAGCTCACCATCAAAGAGGACTGAAGCTTTCTTT
>TRBV19|.|.|TRBJ1-4
CASRLLSDEKLFF
TGTGCCAGCCGCCTTCTTAGTGATGAAAAACTGTTTTTT
>TRBV24-1|.|TRBD1|TRBJ1-5
CATRETGSNQPQHF
TGTGCCACCAGGGAGACAGGGAGCAATCAGCCCCAGCATTTT
>TRBV4-2|.|.|TRBJ2-2
CASSPRGGDGELFF
TGTGCCAGCAGCCCTCGAGGGGGGGACGGGGAGCTGTTTTTT
>TRBV19|.|.|TRBJ2-1
CASSGSSYNEQFF
TGTGCCAGTAGCGGGAGCTCCTACAATGAGCAGTTCTTC
>TRBV9|.|TRBD1|TRBJ1-1
CASSVEPGQARGTEAFF
TGTGCCAGCAGCGTAGAGCCGGGACAGGCACGGGGCACTGAAGCTTTCTTT
>TRBV10-1|.|.|TRBJ2-3
CASSGTRPDTQYF
TGCGCCAGCAGTGGGACAAGGCCAGATACGCAGTATTTT
>TRBV6-5|.|.|TRBJ1-1
CASSSLGGSTEAFF
TGTGCCAGCAGTTCCTTAGGGGGAAGCACTGAAGCTTTCTTT